What follows are 11 T cell receptor beta chains derived from one specimen sequenced in a study of OX40 agonist ivuxolimab in advanced cancers. Profiling relied on immunoSEQ multiplex PCR, and the TCRdb table lists in-frame clones only, not all of them. Here the sample spans roughly 45,000 clones, about three quarters being singletons. The starting material was CD4+ or CD8+ T cells sorted from blood, obtained in a trial of the OX40 agonist ivuxolimab. These receptors all come from an adult with an advanced solid tumor such as melanoma, head and neck, liver or kidney cancer.

This clone was detected a few times. The rearrangement joins TRBV6-5 to TRBJ2-5; 7 bases are a match to TRBD2. The CDR3 consists of 14 residues. V lost 4 bases to trimming and J lost 2 bases; unmatched junction nucleotides: 4. Germline CDR1 MNHEY, CDR2 SVGAGI. The CDR3 protein is CASSLGLLQETQYF. In nucleotides, the CDR3 is TGTGCCAGCAGTTTGGGACTACTGCAAGAGACCCAGTACTTC.

The chain combines TRBV6-1 with TRBJ1-2; D possibly corresponds to TRBD1 (6 bases). The CDR3 spans 14 residues. CDR1 MNHNS and CDR2 SASEGT come from the germline V gene. V gave up 5 bases and J gave up 4 bases, with 14 bases separating them. CDR3 region: CASSRGGATYGYTF. For the CDR3, the DNA is TGTGCCAGCAGTCGAGGGGGGGCGACCTATGGCTACACCTTC.

The V call is TRBV28, the J call TRBJ2-7; 11 positions match TRBD1. The germline gives CDR1 MDHEN, CDR2 SYDVKM. The CDR3 is 14 amino acids. The ends lost 2 bases at V and 6 bases at J; junction bases unmatched: 3. The CDR3 DNA is TGTGCCAGCAGTTTAAGGGACAGGGGGGGCGAGCAGTACTTC. Protein: CASSLRDRGGEQYF.

J is TRBJ2-1 and V is TRBV11-3; TRBD2 matches 7 bases. The junction had 5 bases not matched to a gene; V was cut back by 2 bases and J by 4 bases. Germline V CDR1 and CDR2: SGHNT, YENEEA. This CDR3 comprises 15 residues. DNA of the CDR3: TGTGCCAGCAGCTTATCGGGCGGGAGTTACAATGAGCAGTTCTTC. This translates into CASSLSGGSYNEQFF.

The rearrangement joins TRBV27 to TRBJ2-7; possible D gene TRBD1, 5 bases. This CDR3 spans 13 amino acids. Germline V gene lookup returns CDR1 MNHEY and CDR2 SMNVEV (reference sequence). The V end was cut by 1 base, the J end by 3 bases, with 7 bases between. The CDR3 DNA follows: TGTGCCAGCAGTTTATATCAGGGCTACGAGCAGTACTTC. Translating gives CASSLYQGYEQYF.

The V and J genes are TRBV19 and TRBJ1-2; a weak D match, TRBD1 (5 bases). V was cut by 3 bases and J by 6 bases, with 11 bases left in between. CDR1 and CDR2 (germline): LNHDA, SQIVND (reference sequence). The CDR3 is 13 amino acids. Written as DNA, the CDR3 is TGTGCCAGTAGTATGGGAGGCAGGGATGGCTACACCTTC. Amino acid sequence: CASSMGGRDGYTF.

In DNA form, the CDR3 reads TGTGCCAGCAATCCCGGCTGGGACTCCTACAATGAGCAGTTCTTC. As protein: CASNPGWDSYNEQFF. The V call is TRBV6-5, the J call TRBJ2-1; unclear D gene. The CDR3 loop spans 15 amino acids. V was pared by 7 bases and J by 0 bases, with 13 bases between. The germline CDR1 and CDR2 sequences are MNHEY and SVGAGI.

This clone has more than one count but fewer than ten. This chain connects TRBV6-4 to TRBJ2-7; TRBD1 matches 10 bases. The CDR3 has 16 residues. The germline V gene has CDR1 MRHNA and CDR2 SNTAGT. With V trimmed by 7 bases and J by 6 bases, 15 bases remained unmatched. The CDR3 spells CASTKRPGQGSPEQYF. CDR3 in DNA: TGTGCCAGCACCAAGAGACCGGGACAGGGGTCCCCCGAGCAGTACTTC.

V usage is TRBV2 and J usage is TRBJ2-1; 9 bases fit TRBD1. CDR3 length: 13 residues. Trimming cost V 6 bases and J 12 bases; bases outside gene matches: 9. Germline CDR1 reads SNHLY; CDR2 reads FYNNEI. CDR3 coding DNA: TGTGCCAGCAGACTCTACACAGGGGGCATGCAGTTCTTC. Translating it yields CASRLYTGGMQFF.

In this sample, this clone turned up once. The rearrangement links TRBV10-1 to TRBJ1-1; D is uncertain. V was clipped by 0 bases and J by 4 bases, with 12 bases between them. This CDR3 is 15 amino acids long. Germline values: CDR1 WNHNN, CDR2 SYGVQD (reference sequence). CDR3 DNA sequence: TGCGCCAGCAGTGAGTCAGGGTGGGTTTCCACTGAAGCTTTCTTT. The encoded protein is CASSESGWVSTEAFF.

The chain employs TRBV19 and TRBJ2-3; TRBD2 matches at 15 bases. This CDR3 is 19 amino acids long. V lost 3 bases and J lost 2; bases outside the gene matches: 9. Germline V gene data show CDR1 as LNHDA and CDR2 as SQIVND (reference sequence). The CDR3 is CASSMGLGLAGGPTDTQYF. The CDR3 nucleotides read TGTGCCAGTAGTATGGGGTTGGGACTAGCGGGAGGCCCCACAGATACGCAGTATTTT.